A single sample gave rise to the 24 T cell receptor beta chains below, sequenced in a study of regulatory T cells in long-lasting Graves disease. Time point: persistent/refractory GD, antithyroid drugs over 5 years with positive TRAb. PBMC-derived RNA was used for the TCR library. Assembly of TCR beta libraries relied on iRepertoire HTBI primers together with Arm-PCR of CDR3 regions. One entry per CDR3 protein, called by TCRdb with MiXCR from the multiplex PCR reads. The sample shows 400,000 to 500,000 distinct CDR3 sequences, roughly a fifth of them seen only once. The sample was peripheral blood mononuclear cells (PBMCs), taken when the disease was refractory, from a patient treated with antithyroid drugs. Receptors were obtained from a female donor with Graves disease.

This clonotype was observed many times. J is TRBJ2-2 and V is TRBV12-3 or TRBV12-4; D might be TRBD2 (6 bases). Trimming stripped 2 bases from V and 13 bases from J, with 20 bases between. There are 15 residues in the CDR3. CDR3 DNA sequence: TGTGCCAGCAGTTTACGTGGCGGAGGGCCGGGCGGGCTGTTTTTT. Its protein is CASSLRGGGPGGLFF.

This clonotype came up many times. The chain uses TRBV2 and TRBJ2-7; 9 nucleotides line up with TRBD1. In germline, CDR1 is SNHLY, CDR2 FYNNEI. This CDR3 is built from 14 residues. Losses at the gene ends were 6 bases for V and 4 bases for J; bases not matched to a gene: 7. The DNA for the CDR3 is TGTGCCAGCAGCCCTGACAGGGGGAGGTACGAGCAGTACTTC. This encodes CASSPDRGRYEQYF. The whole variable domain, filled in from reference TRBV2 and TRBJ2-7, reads EPEVTQTPSHQVTQMGQEVILRCVPISNHLYFYWYRQILGQKVEFLVSFYNNEISEKSEIFDDQFSVERPDGSNFTLKIRSTKLEDSAMYFCASSPDRGRYEQYFGPGTRLTVT.

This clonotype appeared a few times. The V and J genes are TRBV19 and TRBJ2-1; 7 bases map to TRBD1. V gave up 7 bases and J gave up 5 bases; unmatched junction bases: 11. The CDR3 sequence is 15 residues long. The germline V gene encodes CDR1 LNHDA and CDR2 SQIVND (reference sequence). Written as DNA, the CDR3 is TGTGCCAGTACCGCGACAGGGATTCTCCACAATGAGCAGTTCTTC. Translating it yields CASTATGILHNEQFF.

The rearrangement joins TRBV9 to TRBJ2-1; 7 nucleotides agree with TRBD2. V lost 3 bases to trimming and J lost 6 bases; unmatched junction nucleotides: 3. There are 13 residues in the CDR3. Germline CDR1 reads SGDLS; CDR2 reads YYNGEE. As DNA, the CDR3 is TGTGCCAGCAGCGCGACTAGCCTCAATGAGCAGTTCTTC. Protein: CASSATSLNEQFF.

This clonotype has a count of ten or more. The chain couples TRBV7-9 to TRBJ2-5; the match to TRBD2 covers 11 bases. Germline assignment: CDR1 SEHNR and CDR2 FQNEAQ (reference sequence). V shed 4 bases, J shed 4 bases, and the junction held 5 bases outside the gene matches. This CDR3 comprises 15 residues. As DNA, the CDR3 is TGTGCCAGCAGCTACATAGCGGGAGGGCCAGAGACCCAGTACTTC. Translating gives CASSYIAGGPETQYF.

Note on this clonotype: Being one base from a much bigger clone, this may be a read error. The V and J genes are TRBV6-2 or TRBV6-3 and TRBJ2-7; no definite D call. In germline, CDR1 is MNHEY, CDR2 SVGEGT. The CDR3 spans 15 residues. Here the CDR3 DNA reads TGTGCCAGCAGTTATAACCGGACGGATTCCTACGTGCAGTACTTC. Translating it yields CASSYNRTDSYVQYF.

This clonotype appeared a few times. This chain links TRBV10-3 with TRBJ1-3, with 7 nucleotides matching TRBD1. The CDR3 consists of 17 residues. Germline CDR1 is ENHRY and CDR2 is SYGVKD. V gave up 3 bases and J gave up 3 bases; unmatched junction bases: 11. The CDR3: CAISDGRGGLIGNTIYF. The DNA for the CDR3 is TGTGCCATCAGTGACGGTAGAGGGGGCCTTATTGGAAACACCATATATTTT.

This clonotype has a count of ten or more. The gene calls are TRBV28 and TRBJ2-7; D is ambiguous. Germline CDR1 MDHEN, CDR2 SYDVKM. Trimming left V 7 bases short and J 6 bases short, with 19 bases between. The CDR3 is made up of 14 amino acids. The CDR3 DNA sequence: TGTGCCAGCACAGGAAGGACCAACCTTATCGAGCAGTACTTC. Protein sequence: CASTGRTNLIEQYF.

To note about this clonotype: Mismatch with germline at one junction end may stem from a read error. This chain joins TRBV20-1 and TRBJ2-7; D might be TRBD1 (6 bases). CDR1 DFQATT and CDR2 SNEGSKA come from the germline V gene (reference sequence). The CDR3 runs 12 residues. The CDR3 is CSARKQGYEQCF. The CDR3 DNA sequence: TGCAGTGCTAGAAAACAGGGCTACGAGCAGTGCTTC.

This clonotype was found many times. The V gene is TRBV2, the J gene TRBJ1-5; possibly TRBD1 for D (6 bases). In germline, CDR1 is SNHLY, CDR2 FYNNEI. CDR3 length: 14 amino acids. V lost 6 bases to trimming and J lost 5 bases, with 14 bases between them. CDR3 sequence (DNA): TGTGCCAGCAGGAGGGGGGCGTACCATCAGCCCCAGCATTTT. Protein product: CASRRGAYHQPQHF. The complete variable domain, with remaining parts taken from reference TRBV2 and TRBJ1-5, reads EPEVTQTPSHQVTQMGQEVILRCVPISNHLYFYWYRQILGQKVEFLVSFYNNEISEKSEIFDDQFSVERPDGSNFTLKIRSTKLEDSAMYFCASRRGAYHQPQHFGDGTRLSIL.

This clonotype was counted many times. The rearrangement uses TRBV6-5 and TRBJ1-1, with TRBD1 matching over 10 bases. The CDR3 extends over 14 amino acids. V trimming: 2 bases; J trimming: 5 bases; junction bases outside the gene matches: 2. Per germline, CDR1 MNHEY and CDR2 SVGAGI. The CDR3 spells CASSYLDRGTEAFF. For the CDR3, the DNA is TGTGCCAGCAGTTACCTGGACAGGGGGACTGAAGCTTTCTTT.

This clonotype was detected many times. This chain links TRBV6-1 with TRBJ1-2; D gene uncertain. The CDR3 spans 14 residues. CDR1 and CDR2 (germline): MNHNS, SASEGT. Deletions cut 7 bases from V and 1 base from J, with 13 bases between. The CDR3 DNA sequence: TGTGCCAGCACCGGATGGAGGGATAACTATGGCTACACCTTC. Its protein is CASTGWRDNYGYTF.

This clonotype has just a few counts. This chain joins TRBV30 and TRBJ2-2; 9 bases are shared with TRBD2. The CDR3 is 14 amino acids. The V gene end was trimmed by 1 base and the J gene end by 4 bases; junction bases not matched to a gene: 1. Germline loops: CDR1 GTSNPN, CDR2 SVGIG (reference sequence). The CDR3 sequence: CAWSGLAVTGELFF. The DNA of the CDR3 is TGTGCCTGGAGTGGACTAGCGGTCACCGGGGAGCTGTTTTTT.

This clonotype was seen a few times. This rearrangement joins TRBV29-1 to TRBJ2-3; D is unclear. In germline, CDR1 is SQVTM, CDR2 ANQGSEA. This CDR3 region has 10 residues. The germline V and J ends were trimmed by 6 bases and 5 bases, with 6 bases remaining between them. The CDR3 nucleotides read TGCAGCGTGAATAAAGATACGCAGTATTTT. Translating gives CSVNKDTQYF.

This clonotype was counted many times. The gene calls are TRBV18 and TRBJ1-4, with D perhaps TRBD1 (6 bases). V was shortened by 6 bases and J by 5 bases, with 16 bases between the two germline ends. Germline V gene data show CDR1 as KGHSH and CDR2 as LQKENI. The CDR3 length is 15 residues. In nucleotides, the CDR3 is TGTGCCAGCTCCTCATCTTCGGGGGCGAATGAAAAACTGTTTTTT. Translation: CASSSSSGANEKLFF. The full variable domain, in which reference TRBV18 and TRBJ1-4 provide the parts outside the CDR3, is NAGVMQNPRHLVRRRGQEARLRCSPMKGHSHVYWYRQLPEEGLKFMVYLQKENIIDESGMPKERFSAEFPKEGPSILRIQQVVRGDSAAYFCASSSSSGANEKLFFGSGTQLSVL.

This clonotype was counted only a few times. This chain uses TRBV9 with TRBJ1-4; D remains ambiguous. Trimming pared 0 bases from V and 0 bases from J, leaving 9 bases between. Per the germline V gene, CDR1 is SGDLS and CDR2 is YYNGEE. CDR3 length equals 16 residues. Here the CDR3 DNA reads TGTGCCAGCAGCGTAGGAAGCTCTGCAACTAATGAAAAACTGTTTTTT. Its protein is CASSVGSSATNEKLFF.

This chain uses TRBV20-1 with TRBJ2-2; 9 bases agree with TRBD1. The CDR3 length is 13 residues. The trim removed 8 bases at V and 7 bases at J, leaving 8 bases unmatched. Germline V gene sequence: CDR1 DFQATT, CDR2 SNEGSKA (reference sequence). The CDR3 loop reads CSSRGQGFGELFF. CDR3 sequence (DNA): TGCAGTTCTCGGGGACAGGGTTTCGGGGAGCTGTTTTTT.

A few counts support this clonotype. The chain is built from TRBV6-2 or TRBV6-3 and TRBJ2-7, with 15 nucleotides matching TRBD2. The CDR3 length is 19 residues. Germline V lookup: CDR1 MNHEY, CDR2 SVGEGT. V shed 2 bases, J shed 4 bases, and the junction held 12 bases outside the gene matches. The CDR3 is CASSYHVPGLAGGIYEQYF. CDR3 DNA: TGTGCCAGCAGTTACCATGTCCCGGGACTAGCGGGAGGTATTTACGAGCAGTACTTC.

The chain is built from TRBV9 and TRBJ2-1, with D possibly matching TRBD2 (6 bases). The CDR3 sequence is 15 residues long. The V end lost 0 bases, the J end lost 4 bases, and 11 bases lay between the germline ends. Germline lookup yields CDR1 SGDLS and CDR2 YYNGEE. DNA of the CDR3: TGTGCCAGCAGCGTAGACGGGAGTGGGTACAATGAGCAGTTCTTC. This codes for CASSVDGSGYNEQFF. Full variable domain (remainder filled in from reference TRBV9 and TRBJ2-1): DSGVTQTPKHLITATGQRVTLRCSPRSGDLSVYWYQQSLDQGLQFLIQYYNGEERAKGNILERFSAQQFPDLHSELNLSSLELGDSALYFCASSVDGSGYNEQFFGPGTRLTVL.

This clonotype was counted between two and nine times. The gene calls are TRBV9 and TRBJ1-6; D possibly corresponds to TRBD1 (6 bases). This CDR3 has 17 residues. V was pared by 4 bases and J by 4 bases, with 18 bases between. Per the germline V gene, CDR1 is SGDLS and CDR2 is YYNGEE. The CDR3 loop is CASSPRDTPYYNSPLHF. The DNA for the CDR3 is TGTGCCAGCAGCCCGCGGGACACCCCGTATTATAATTCACCCCTCCACTTT.

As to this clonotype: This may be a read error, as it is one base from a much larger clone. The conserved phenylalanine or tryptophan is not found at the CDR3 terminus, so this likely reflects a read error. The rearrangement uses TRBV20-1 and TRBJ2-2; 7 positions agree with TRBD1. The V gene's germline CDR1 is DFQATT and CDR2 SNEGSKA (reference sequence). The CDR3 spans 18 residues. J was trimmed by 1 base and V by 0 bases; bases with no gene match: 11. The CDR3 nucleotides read TGCAGTGCTAGAGAATTATTCCGGACAGGCCTGAACACCGGGGAGCTGTTTCTT. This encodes CSARELFRTGLNTGELFL.

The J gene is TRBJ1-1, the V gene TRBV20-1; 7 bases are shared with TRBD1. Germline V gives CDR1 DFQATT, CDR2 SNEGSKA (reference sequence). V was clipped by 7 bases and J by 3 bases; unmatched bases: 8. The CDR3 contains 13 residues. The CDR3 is CSVNQGDYTEAFF. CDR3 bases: TGCAGTGTGAACCAGGGGGACTACACTGAAGCTTTCTTT.

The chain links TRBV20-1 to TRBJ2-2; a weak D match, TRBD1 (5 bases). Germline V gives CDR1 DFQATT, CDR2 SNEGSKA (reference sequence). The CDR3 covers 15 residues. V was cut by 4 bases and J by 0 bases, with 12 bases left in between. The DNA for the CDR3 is TGCAGTGCTACCCCAGGGTTTGCGAACACCGGGGAGCTGTTTTTT. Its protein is CSATPGFANTGELFF.

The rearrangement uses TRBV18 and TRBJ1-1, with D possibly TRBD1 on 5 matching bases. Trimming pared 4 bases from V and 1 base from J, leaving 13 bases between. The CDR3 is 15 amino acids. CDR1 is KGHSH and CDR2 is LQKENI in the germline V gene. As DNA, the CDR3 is TGTGCCAGCTCACAGACCCCGGGGGGGAACACTGAAGCTTTCTTT. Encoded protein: CASSQTPGGNTEAFF.